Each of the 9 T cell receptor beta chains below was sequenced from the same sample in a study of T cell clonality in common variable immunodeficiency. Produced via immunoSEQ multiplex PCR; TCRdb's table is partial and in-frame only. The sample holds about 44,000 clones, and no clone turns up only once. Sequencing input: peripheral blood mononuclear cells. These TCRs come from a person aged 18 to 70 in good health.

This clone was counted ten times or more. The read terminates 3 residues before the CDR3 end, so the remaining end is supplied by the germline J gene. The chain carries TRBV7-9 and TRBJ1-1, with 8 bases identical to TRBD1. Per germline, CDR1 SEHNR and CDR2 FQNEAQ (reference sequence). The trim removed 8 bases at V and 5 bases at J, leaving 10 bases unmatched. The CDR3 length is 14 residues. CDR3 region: CASSAQGGETEAFF. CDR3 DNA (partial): TGTGCCAGCTCCGCACAGGGGGGTGAAACTGAA.

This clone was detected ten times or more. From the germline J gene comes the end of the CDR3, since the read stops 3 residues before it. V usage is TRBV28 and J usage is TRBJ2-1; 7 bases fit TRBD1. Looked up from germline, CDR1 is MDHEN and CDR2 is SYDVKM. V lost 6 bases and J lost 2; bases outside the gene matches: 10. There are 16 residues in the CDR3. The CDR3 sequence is CASSRNTGAAYNEQFF. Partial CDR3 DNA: TGTGCCAGCAGCCGCAATACAGGGGCCGCCTACAATGAG.

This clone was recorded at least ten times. The part of the CDR3 DNA that was read is TGTGCCAGCAGCTTTGACAGGGGAGGGTACGAG. Translation: CASSFDRGGYE. The CDR3 in full is CASSFDRGGYEQYF. The chain is built from TRBV11-2 and TRBJ2-7; a weak D match, TRBD1 (8 bases). The CDR3 is cut off 3 residues early in the read; its end comes from the germline J gene. This CDR3 spans 14 amino acids. Between the trimmed V and J ends, which lost 3 bases and 4 bases, there was a span of 13 bases. The V gene's germline CDR1 is SGHAT and CDR2 FQNNGV. The complete variable domain, with remaining parts taken from reference TRBV11-2 and TRBJ2-7, reads EAGVAQSPRYKIIEKRQSVAFWCNPISGHATLYWYQQILGQGPKLLIQFQNNGVVDDSQLPKDRFSAERLKGVDSTLKIQPAKLEDSAVYLCASSFDRGGYEQYFGPGTRLTVT.

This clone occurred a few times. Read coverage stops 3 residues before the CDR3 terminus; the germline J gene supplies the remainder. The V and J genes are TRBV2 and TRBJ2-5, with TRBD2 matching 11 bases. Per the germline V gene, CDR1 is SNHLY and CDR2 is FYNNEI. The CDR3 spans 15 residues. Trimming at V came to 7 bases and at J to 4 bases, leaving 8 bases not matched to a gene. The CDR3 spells CASTTTSGRRETQYF. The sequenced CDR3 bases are TGTGCCAGCACCACCACTAGCGGGAGACGAGAGACC.

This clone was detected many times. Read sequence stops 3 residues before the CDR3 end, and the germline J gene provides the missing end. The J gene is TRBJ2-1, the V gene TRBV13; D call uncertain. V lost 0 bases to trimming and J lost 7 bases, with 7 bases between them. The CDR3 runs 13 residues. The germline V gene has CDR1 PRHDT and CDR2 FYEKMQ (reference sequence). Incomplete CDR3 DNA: TGTGCCAGCAGCTTAGGCGGGTGGAATGAG. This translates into CASSLGGWNE. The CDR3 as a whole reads CASSLGGWNEQFF.

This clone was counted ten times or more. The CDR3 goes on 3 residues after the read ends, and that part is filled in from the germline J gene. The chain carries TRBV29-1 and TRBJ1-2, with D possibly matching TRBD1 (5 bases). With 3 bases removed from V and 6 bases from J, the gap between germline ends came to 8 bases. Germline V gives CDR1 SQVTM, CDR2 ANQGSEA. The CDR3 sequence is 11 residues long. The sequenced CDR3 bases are TGCAGCGTTGAGCAGGGTAATGGC. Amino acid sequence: CSVEQGNG. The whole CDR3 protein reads CSVEQGNGYTF.

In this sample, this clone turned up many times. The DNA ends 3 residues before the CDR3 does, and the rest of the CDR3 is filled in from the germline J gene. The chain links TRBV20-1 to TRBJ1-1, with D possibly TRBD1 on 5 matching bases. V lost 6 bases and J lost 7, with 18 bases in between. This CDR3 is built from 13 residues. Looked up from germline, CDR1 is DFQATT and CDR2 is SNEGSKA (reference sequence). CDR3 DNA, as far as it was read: TGCAGTGCCTCCGAGGGGAGTGGCGGTGAA. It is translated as CSASEGSGGE. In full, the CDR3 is CSASEGSGGEAFF.

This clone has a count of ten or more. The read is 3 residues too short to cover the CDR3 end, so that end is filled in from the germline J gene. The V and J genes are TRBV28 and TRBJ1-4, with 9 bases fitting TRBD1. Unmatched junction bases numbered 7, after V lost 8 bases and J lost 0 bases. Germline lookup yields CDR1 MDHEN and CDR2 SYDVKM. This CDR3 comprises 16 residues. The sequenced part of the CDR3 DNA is TGTGCCAGCTCGGACAGGGGATCAGCAACTAATGAAAAA. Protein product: CASSDRGSATNEK. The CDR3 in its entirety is CASSDRGSATNEKLFF.

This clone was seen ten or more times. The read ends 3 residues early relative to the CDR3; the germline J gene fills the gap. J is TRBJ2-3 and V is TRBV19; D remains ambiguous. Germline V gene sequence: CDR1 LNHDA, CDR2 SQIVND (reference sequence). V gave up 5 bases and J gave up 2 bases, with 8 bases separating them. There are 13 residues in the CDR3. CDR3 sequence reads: CASSAALTDTQYF. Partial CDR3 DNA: TGTGCCAGTAGTGCAGCGCTCACAGATACG.